This T cell receptor beta chain was sequenced during a study of early T cells in non-severe SARS-CoV-2 infection. Germline loops: CDR1 LGHNA, CDR2 YSLEER. Trimming at V came to 0 bases and at J to 2 bases, leaving 7 bases not matched to a gene. The CDR3 has 16 amino acids. This clonotype appeared many times. In TCRdb, the 5' RACE reads were re-called with MiXCR into one record per CDR3 protein. The table has about 44,000 distinct CDR3 sequences, around 6.1% seen once. The sequence derives from an adult who was a healthcare worker with PCR-confirmed SARS-CoV-2 infection or an uninfected control (not recorded which). The sequenced sample was whole blood. The V gene is TRBV4-3, the J gene TRBJ2-7; 7 bases line up with TRBD2. CDR3 protein: CASSQDASGKPYEQYF. The CDR3 DNA is TGCGCCAGCAGCCAAGATGCTAGCGGAAAACCCTACGAGCAGTACTTC.